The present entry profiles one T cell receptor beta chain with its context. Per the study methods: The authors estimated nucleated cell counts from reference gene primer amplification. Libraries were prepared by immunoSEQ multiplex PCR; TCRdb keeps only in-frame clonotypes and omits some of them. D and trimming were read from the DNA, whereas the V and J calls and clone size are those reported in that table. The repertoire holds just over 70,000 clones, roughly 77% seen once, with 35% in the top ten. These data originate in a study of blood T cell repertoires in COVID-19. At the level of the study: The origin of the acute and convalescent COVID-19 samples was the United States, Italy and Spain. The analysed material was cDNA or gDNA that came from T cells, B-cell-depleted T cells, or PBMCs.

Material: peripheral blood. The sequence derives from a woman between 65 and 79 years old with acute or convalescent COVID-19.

The CDR3 is CASSRDIVGANVLTF. In DNA form, the CDR3 reads TGTGCCAGCAGTAGAGACATTGTAGGGGCCAACGTCCTGACTTTC. The chain links TRBV28 to TRBJ2-6, with D unresolved. Germline V CDR1 and CDR2: MDHEN, SYDVKM. The CDR3 has 15 amino acids. The V and J ends lost 5 bases and 4 bases respectively, with 12 bases between them.